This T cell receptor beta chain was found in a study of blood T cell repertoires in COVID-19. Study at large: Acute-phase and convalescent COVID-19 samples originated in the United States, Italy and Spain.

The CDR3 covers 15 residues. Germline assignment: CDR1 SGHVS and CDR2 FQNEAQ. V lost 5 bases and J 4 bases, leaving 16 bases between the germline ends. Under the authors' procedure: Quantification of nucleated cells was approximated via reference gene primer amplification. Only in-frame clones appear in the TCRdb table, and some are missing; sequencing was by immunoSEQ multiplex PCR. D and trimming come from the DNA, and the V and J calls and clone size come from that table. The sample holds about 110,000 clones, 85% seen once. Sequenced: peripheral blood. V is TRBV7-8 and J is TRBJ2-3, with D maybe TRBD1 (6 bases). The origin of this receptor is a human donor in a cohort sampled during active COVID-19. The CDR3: CASSLSYRVADTQYF. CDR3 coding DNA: TGTGCCAGCAGCCTCTCATACAGGGTAGCAGATACGCAGTATTTT.